Below are 3 T cell receptor beta chains sequenced from a single sample in a study of a mutant IDH1 vaccine in newly diagnosed glioma. Method: immunoSEQ multiplex PCR; TCRdb's copy keeps in-frame clones and lacks some. The sample lists about 29,000 clones; roughly four fifths were seen once. Specified time point: week 35, safety follow-up. One vaccine dose held 300 ug of mutant IDH1 20-mer peptide and came with topical imiquimod. These TCRs' antigens remain unknown. The starting material was PBMCs, obtained from a glioma patient whose treatment included an IDH1 peptide vaccine. Receptors were obtained from a man over 45 with glioma.

The gene calls are TRBV7-9 and TRBJ1-2, with TRBD1 as a possible D gene (6 bases). CDR1 is SEHNR, CDR2 FQNEAQ, per germline (reference sequence). V lost 6 bases, J lost 3 bases, and 14 bases lay in between. This CDR3 spans 14 amino acids. For the CDR3, the DNA is TGTGCCAGCAGTTCATACGGGGGCGACTATGGCTACACCTTC. Translating gives CASSSYGGDYGYTF.

This clone occurred once. The J gene is TRBJ2-3, the V gene TRBV13; tentatively, D is TRBD1 (5 bases). Germline values: CDR1 PRHDT, CDR2 FYEKMQ (reference sequence). The CDR3 is made up of 13 amino acids. V gave up 0 bases and J gave up 4 bases, with 5 bases separating them. CDR3 DNA: TGTGCCAGCAGCTTAGGGGGGCCAGATACGCAGTATTTT. Protein product: CASSLGGPDTQYF.

The rearrangement joins TRBV18 to TRBJ2-2; no firm D call. Germline CDR1 and CDR2: KGHSH and LQKENI. The CDR3 loop spans 13 amino acids. Trimming took off 6 bases at V and 7 bases at J, with 12 bases between the two ends. CDR3 amino acids: CASSISNGGELFF. In DNA, the CDR3 is TGTGCCAGCTCCATTTCGAACGGCGGGGAGCTGTTTTTT.